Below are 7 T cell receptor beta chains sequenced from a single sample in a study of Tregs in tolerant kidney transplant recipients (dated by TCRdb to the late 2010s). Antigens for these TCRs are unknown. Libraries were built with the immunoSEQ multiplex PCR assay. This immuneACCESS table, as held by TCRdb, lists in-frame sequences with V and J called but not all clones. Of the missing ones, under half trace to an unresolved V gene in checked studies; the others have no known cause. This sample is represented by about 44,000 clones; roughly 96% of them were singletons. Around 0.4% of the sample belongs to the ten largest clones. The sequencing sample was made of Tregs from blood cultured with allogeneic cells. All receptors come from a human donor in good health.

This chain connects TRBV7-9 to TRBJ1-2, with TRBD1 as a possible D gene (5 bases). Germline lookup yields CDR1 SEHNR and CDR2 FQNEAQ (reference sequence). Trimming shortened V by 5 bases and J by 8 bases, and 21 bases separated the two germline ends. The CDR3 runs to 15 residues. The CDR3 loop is CASSPQLHSGRGYTF. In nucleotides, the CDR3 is TGTGCCAGCAGCCCACAACTACACTCAGGGAGGGGCTACACCTTC.

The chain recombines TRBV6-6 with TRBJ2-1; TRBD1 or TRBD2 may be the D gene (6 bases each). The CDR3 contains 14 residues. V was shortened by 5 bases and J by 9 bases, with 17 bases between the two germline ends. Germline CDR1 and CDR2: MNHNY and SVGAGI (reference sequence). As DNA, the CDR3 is TGTGCCAGCAGTCGACTAGGCGGAGGGGGTGAGCAGTTCTTC. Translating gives CASSRLGGGGEQFF.

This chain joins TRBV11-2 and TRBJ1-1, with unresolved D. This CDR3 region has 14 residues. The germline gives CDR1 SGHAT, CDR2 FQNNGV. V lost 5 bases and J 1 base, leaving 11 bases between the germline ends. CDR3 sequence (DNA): TGTGCCAGCAGCAACTGGGCCGGGAACACTGAAGCTTTCTTT. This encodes CASSNWAGNTEAFF.

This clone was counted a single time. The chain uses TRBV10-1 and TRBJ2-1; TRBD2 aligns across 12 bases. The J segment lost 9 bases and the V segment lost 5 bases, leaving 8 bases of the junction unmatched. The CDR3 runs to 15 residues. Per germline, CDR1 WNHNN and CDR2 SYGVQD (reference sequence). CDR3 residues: CASSPLGLAGSEQFF. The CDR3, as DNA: TGCGCCAGCAGTCCATTAGGACTAGCGGGAAGTGAGCAGTTCTTC.

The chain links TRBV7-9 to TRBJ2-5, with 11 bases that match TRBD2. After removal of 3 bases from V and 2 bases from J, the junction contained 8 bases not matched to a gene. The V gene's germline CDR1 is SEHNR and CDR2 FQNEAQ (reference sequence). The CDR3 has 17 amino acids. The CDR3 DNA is TGTGCCAGCAGCTTCGAAAGGGGACTAGCGGTACAAGAGACCCAGTACTTC. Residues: CASSFERGLAVQETQYF.

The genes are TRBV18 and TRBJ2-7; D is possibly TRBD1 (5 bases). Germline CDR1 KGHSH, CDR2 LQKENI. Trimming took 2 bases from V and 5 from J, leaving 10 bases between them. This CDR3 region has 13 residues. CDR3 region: CASSPSRAHEQYF. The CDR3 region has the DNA TGTGCCAGCTCACCAAGCAGGGCCCACGAGCAGTACTTC.

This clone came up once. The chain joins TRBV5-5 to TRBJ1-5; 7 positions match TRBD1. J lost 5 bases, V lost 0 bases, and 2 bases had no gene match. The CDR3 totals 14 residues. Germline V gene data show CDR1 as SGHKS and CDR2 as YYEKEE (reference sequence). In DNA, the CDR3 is TGTGCCAGCAGCTTGGCAGGGGGACATCAGCCCCAGCATTTT. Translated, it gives CASSLAGGHQPQHF.